This TCR beta chain is drawn from a study of naive and memory T cell subsets. Findings of the study overall: Over 95% of naive TCR sequences appeared only once after error correction, unlike memory subsets.

After CD4 positive bead selection, the CD4-negative fraction gave CD8 T cells. This CDR3 spans 15 amino acids. In germline, CDR1 is SEHNR, CDR2 FQNEAQ (reference sequence). J gave up 5 bases and V 5 bases, and 10 bases lay outside the gene matches. This clonotype was counted at least ten times. Its specificity is unknown. Two oligonucleotides, mixed equimolar, formed the beta constant-region primer covering TRBC1 and TRBC2. In TCRdb, the UMI-ligation and nested PCR reads were re-called with MiXCR into one record per CDR3 protein. The sample lists around 90,000 distinct CDR3 sequences; approximately 6.5% were seen once.

This TCR was recovered from a human donor in good health. The genes are TRBV7-9 and TRBJ2-7; 9 bases are shared with TRBD2. The sample was central memory CD4+ T cells from blood. CDR3: CASSPLGVAGDEQYF. The CDR3 bases are TGTGCCAGCAGCCCCCTGGGGGTAGCGGGGGACGAGCAGTACTTC.